This T cell receptor beta chain was sequenced during a study of beta chain features in type 1 diabetes. Study-level findings and limits: Naive, central memory and Treg TCRB repertoires seemed to resemble each other more closely in patients than they did in healthy donors.

As every portion of the isolated RNA was reverse transcribed, the sequencing read expressed TCRB transcripts. Libraries were prepared by immunoSEQ multiplex PCR; TCRdb keeps only in-frame clonotypes and omits some of them. Among under 950,000 clones listed, roughly a sixth were seen once. A note on this clone: The antigen is unknown.

The length of the CDR3 is 15 residues. V was cut by 0 bases and J by 4 bases, with 10 bases left in between. The germline V gene has CDR1 LGHNA and CDR2 YSLEER. The sequencing sample was made of naive CD4+ T cells from blood. The clonotype originates from a woman aged 18-29 years in good health. J is TRBJ2-1 and V is TRBV4-3; D might be TRBD2 (5 bases). The CDR3 sequence is CASSQDPGLYNEQFF. CDR3 in DNA: TGCGCCAGCAGCCAAGATCCCGGACTTTACAATGAGCAGTTCTTC.